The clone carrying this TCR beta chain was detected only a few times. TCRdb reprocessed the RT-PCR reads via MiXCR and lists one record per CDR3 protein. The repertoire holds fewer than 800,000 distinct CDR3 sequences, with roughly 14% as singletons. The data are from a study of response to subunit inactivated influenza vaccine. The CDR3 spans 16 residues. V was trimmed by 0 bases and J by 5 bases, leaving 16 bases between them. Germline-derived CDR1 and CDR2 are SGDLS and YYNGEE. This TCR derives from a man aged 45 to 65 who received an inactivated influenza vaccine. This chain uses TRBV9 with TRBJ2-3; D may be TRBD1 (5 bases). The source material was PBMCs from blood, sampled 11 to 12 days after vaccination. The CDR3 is CASSVGVRVGIDTQYF. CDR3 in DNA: TGTGCCAGCAGCGTAGGGGTCAGGGTAGGAATAGATACGCAGTATTTT.